This TCR beta chain was captured in a study of CD8+CD57+ T cells in acquired aplastic anemia. The V gene lost 4 bases and the J gene lost 2 bases, with 14 bases spanning the gap. Germline CDR1 SNHLY, CDR2 FYNNEI. This CDR3 has 15 amino acids. Study-level results: Between the patient and control groups, CD8+ Simpson's diversity did not differ significantly. Found in both controls and patients were around 30 CD8+ CDR3 sequences.

Researchers used genomic DNA as the template to profile TCR beta VDJ and CDR3. TCRdb re-derived calls from the reads in MiXCR, one entry per CDR3 protein. This sample has 260,000 or so distinct CDR3 sequences, with roughly 82% found just once. This clonotype was counted between two and nine times. Its antigen is not identified. Patients chosen for sequencing had CD8+CD57+ cells that had expanded, as shown by flow cytometry. Severe acquired aplastic anemia was present in all patients. What was sequenced was sorted CD4+, CD8+, or CD8+CD57+ T cells (not recorded which) from PBMCs. The sequence derives from a human donor with aplastic anemia. This chain uses TRBV2 with TRBJ1-1; D might be TRBD1 (5 bases). The CDR3 spells CASSGGRGANTEAFF. CDR3 nucleotide sequence: TGTGCCAGCAGTGGGGGTCGCGGGGCTAACACTGAAGCTTTCTTT.